This T cell receptor (beta chain) was sequenced in a study of blood T cells in healthy people across ages. Turning to the study itself: Template switching caught about one barcoded beta molecule for each two T cells. Notes on the study in general: Older individuals had lower TCR beta diversity per million T cells (the decline was roughly linear).

For the second PCR, which ran for about 7 to 11 cycles, a sample-barcoded 5' primer and a J-beta primer mix were used. TCRdb re-analysed the 5' RACE reads in MiXCR, keeping a single row per CDR3 protein. The sample includes about 640,000 distinct CDR3 sequences, about 53% of them seen just once. The V gene end was trimmed by 4 bases and the J gene end by 2 bases; junction bases not matched to a gene: 13. This CDR3 region has 20 residues. The germline V gene has CDR1 MDHEN and CDR2 SYDVKM. Those donating, healthy Caucasian individuals from Russia, were aged roughly 6 to 95. Each donor had 8.5 to 10 milliliters of peripheral blood drawn. Concerning this clonotype itself: The antigen remains unidentified.

The chain links TRBV28 to TRBJ2-5, with 16 bases aligning to TRBD2. Sequences were obtained from blood. The sequence was obtained from a man aged 55-75 years in good health. The CDR3 bases are TGTGCCAGCAGTTCCCCCGGGACTAGCGGGGGGGCCAAGCTACAAGAGACCCAGTACTTC. The encoded protein is CASSSPGTSGGAKLQETQYF.